This T cell receptor (beta chain) stems from a study of shared clonotypes between healthy human individuals. Study-wide findings and caveats: Sequencing depth was expected to affect clonotype sharing among donors.

CDR3 length: 14 amino acids. The test was conducted at deep level. The material for each subset, its genomic DNA, was split evenly across several immunoSEQ plates. The authors sequenced unsorted PBMC DNA on ten immunoSEQ deep assay plates. Libraries were prepared by immunoSEQ multiplex PCR; TCRdb keeps only in-frame clonotypes and omits some of them. The table shows about 500,000 clones, with approximately 71% occurring only once. Remarks on this clone: Its antigen is as yet unknown.

Sample: PBMCs. The sequence was collected from a woman in her 40s in good health. Some clones in this sample may be carry-over from other donors' samples. This chain uses TRBV21-1 with TRBJ2-7. TRBV21-1 counts as a pseudogene. CDR3 residues: CASSKRVSSYEQYF. The CDR3 nucleotides are TGTGCCAGCAGCAAAAGAGTCAGCTCCTACGAGCAGTACTTC.